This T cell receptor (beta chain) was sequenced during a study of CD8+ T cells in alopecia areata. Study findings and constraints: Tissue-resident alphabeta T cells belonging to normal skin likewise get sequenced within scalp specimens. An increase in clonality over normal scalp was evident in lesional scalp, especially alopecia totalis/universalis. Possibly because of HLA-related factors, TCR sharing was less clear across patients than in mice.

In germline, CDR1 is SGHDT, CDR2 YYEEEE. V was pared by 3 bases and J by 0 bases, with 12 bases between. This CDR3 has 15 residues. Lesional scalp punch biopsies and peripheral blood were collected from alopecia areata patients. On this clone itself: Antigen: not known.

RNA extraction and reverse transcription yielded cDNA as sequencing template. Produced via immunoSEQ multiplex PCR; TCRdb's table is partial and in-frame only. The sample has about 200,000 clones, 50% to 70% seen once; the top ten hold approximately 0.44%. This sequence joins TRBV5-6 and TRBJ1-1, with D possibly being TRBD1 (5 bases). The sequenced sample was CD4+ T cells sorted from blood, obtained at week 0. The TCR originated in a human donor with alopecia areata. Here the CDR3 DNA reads TGTGCCAGCAGCTCCGACAGCTACTTGAACACTGAAGCTTTCTTT. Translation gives CASSSDSYLNTEAFF.